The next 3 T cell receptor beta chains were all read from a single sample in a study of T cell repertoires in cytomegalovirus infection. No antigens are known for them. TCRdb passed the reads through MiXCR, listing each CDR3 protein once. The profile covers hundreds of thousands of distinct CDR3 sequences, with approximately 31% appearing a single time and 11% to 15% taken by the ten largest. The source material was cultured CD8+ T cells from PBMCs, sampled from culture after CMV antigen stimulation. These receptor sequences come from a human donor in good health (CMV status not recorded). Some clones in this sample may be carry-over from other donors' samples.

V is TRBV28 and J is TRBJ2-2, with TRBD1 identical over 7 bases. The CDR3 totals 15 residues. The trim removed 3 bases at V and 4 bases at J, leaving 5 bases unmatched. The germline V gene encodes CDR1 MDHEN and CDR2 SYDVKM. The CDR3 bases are TGTGCCAGCAGTTTGCGACAGGGTATCACCGGGGAGCTGTTTTTT. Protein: CASSLRQGITGELFF.

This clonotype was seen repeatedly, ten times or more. CDR3 amino acids: CASSPRGGFYNEQFF. In nucleotides, the CDR3 is TGTGCCAGCAGCCCACGAGGGGGGTTCTACAATGAGCAGTTCTTC. The rearrangement links TRBV9 to TRBJ2-1; D tentatively fits TRBD1 or TRBD2 (6 bases each). This CDR3 has 15 residues. V was pared by 4 bases and J by 3 bases, with 14 bases between. The germline gives CDR1 SGDLS, CDR2 YYNGEE.

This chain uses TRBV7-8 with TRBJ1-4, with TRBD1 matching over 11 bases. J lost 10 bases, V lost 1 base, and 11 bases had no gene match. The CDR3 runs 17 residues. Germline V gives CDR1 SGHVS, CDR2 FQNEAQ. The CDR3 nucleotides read TGTGCCAGCAGCTTAGAACAGTTGGACAGGGGGCGACGAAAACTGTTTTTT. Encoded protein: CASSLEQLDRGRRKLFF. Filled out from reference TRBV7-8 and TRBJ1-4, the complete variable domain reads GAGVSQSPRYKVAKRGQDVALRCDPISGHVSLFWYQQALGQGPEFLTYFQNEAQLDKSGLPSDRFFAERPEGSVSTLKIQRTQQEDSAVYLCASSLEQLDRGRRKLFFGSGTQLSVL.